This TCR beta chain was profiled in a study of long-term antiretroviral therapy in people with HIV. Clinicians in the United States treated all participants with HIV. As regards this clone: What it binds is unknown.

Runs used v3.0 of the immunoSEQ assay and were done at survey level. Sequenced by immunoSEQ multiplex PCR; TCRdb stores in-frame clones only, minus some. The sample consists of 19,000 or so clones, 75% to 85% of them appearing once. Study-level results: Among HIV repertoires, CDR3 length ranges were narrower than those of controls.

The clonotype was recovered from a woman in her forties with HIV. The sample here was unsorted PBMCs, taken 0.2 years after starting antiretroviral therapy.

Here the CDR3 DNA reads TGTGCCAGCAACTCCGAATTTAGGCTCTCCTACGAGCAGTACTTC. Amino acid sequence: CASNSEFRLSYEQYF. This sequence joins TRBV5-8 and TRBJ2-7; D is uncertain. Germline V CDR1 and CDR2: SGHTS, YDEGEE. Trimming took 6 bases from V and 0 from J, leaving 16 bases between them. The CDR3 extends over 15 amino acids. Together with reference TRBV5-8 and TRBJ2-7, the CDR3 gives the full variable domain: EAGVTQSPTHLIKTRGQQATLRCSPISGHTSVYWYQQALGLGLQFLLWYDEGEERNRGNFPPRFSGRQFPNYSSELNVNALELEDSALYLCASNSEFRLSYEQYFGPGTRLTVT.